Listed here is a single T cell receptor (beta chain). CDR1 is SQVTM and CDR2 is ANQGSEA in the germline V gene. Trimming removed 1 base at V and 4 bases at J, with 5 bases between. The CDR3 totals 11 residues. This sample was included in a study of T cell repertoires in cytomegalovirus infection. MiXCR was run by TCRdb on the reads, yielding one entry per CDR3 protein. This sample yields about 530,000 distinct CDR3 sequences, of which around a quarter are seen a single time; 13% belongs to the top ten. The TCR was taken from a human donor in good health (CMV status not recorded). Some clones in this sample may be carry-over from other donors' samples. The V and J genes are TRBV29-1 and TRBJ2-7, with D hard to call. What was sequenced was PBMCs. The CDR3 nucleotides are TGCAGCGTTGAAGTGGTGTACGAGCAGTACTTC. Translating it yields CSVEVVYEQYF.